This entry lists 3 T cell receptor beta chains sequenced from one sample in a study of blood T cell repertoires in COVID-19. Generated by immunoSEQ multiplex PCR, the TCRdb table keeps only in-frame clones and is missing some. The data contain 350,000 to 400,000 clones, 85% to 90% of them seen just once; the ten biggest clones take up 0.9% to 1.1%. The material sequenced was PBMCs or T cells enriched from blood (not recorded which). All receptors derive from a man aged 18 to 29 who had recovered from COVID-19.

The chain employs TRBV7-6 and TRBJ2-2, with a possible D match to TRBD1 (6 bases). V was clipped by 6 bases and J by 4 bases, with 12 bases between them. CDR3 size: 14 residues. Per the germline V gene, CDR1 is SGHVS and CDR2 is FNYEAQ. The CDR3 coding sequence is TGTGCCAGCAGATACAGGGCCGCCACCGGGGAGCTGTTTTTT. Translating gives CASRYRAATGELFF.

The chain employs TRBV15 and TRBJ2-7; D perhaps matches TRBD1 (5 bases). Germline CDR1 and CDR2: LNHNV and YYDKDF (reference sequence). Between the trimmed V and J ends, which lost 1 base and 5 bases, there was a span of 15 bases. The CDR3 has 15 amino acids. The CDR3 bases are TGTGCCACCAGCAGAGCAGGGCAAACTCACCACGAGCAGTACTTC. Translation gives CATSRAGQTHHEQYF.

This clone was detected a few times. The chain combines TRBV5-6 with TRBJ1-1; D gene uncertain. The CDR3 is made up of 13 amino acids. V was shortened by 4 bases and J by 3 bases, with 10 bases between the two germline ends. Germline values: CDR1 SGHDT, CDR2 YYEEEE. CDR3 loop: CASSNDWDTEAFF. CDR3 nucleotide sequence: TGTGCCAGCAGCAATGACTGGGACACTGAAGCTTTCTTT.